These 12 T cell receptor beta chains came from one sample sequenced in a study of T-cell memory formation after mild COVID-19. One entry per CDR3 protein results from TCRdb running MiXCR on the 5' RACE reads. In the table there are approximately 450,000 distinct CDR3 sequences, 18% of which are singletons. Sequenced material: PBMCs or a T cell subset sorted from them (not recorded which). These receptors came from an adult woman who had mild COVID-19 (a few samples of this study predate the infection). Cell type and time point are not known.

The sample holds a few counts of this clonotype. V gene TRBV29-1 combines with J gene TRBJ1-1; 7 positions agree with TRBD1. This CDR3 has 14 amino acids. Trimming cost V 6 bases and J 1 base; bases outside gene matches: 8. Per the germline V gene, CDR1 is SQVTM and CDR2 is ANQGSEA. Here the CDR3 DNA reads TGCAGCGTCCAAAGACCAGGGGGGAACACTGAAGCTTTCTTT. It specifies CSVQRPGGNTEAFF.

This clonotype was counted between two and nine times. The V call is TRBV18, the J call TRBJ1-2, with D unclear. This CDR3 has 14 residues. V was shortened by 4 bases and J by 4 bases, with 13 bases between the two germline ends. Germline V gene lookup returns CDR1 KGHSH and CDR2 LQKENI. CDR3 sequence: CASSQKDGSYGYTF. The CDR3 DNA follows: TGTGCCAGCTCACAGAAGGACGGGAGCTATGGCTACACCTTC.

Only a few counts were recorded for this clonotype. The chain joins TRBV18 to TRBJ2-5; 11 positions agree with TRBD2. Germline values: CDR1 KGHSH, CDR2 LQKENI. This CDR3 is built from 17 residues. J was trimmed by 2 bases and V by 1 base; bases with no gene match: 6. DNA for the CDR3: TGTGCCAGCTCACCACAACTAGCGGGGGCGCCTCAAGAGACCCAGTACTTC. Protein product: CASSPQLAGAPQETQYF.

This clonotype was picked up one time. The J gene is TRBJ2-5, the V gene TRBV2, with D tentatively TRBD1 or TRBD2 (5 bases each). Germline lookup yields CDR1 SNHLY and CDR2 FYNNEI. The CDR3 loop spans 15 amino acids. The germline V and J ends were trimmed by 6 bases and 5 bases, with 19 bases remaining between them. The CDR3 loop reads CASSQGVQQEETQYF. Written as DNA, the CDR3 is TGTGCCAGCAGCCAGGGAGTTCAACAAGAGGAGACCCAGTACTTC.

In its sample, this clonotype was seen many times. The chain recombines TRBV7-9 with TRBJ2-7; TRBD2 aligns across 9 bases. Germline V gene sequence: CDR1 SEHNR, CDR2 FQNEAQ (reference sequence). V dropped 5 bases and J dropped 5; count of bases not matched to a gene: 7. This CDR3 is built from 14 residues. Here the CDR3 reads CASSPSGKGHEQYF. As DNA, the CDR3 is TGTGCCAGCAGCCCTAGCGGGAAGGGCCACGAGCAGTACTTC.

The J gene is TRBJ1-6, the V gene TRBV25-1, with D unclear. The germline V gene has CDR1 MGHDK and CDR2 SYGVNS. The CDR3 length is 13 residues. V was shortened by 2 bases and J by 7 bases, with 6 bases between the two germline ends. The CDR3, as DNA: TGTGCCAGCAGTGAAGTAGCAAATTCACCCCTCCACTTT. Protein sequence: CASSEVANSPLHF. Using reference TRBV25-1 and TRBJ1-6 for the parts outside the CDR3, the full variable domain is EADIYQTPRYLVIGTGKKITLECSQTMGHDKMYWYQQDPGMELHLIHYSYGVNSTEKGDLSSESTVSRIRTEHFPLTLESARPSHTSQYLCASSEVANSPLHFGNGTRLTVT.

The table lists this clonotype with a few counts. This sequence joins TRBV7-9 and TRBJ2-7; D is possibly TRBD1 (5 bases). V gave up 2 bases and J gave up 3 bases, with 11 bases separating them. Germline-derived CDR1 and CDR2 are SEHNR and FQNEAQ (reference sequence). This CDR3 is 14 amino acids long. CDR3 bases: TGTGCCAGCAGCTTATCAGGGCATAGCTACGAGCAGTACTTC. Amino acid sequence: CASSLSGHSYEQYF.

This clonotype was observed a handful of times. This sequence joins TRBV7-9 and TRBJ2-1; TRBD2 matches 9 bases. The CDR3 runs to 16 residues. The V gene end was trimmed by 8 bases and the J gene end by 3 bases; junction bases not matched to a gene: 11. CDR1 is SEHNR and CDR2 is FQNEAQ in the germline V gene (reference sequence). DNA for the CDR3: TGTGCCAGCCAAGCCGGGCGGGAGGGGGTCTACAATGAGCAGTTCTTC. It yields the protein CASQAGREGVYNEQFF.

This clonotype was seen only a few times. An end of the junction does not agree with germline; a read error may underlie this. The CDR3 DNA reads as TGTGCCAGCAGCTCAACTGGACTCATCTTCTCCTACGAGGAGTACTTC. It specifies CASSSTGLIFSYEEYF. The gene calls are TRBV5-6 and TRBJ2-7; a weak D match, TRBD2 (5 bases). There are 16 residues in the CDR3. Germline CDR1 is SGHDT and CDR2 is YYEEEE.

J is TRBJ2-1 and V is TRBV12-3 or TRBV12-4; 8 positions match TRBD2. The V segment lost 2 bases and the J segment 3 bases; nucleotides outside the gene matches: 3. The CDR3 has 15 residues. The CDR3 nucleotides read TGTGCCAGCAGTTTAAGAGCGGGAGTCTACAATGAGCAGTTCTTC. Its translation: CASSLRAGVYNEQFF.

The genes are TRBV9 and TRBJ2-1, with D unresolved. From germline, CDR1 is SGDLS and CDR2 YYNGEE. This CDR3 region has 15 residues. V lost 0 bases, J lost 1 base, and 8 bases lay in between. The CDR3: CASSVVADSYNEQFF. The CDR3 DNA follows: TGTGCCAGCAGCGTAGTGGCAGATTCCTACAATGAGCAGTTCTTC. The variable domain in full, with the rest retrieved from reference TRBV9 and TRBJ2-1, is DSGVTQTPKHLITATGQRVTLRCSPRSGDLSVYWYQQSLDQGLQFLIQYYNGEERAKGNILERFSAQQFPDLHSELNLSSLELGDSALYFCASSVVADSYNEQFFGPGTRLTVL.

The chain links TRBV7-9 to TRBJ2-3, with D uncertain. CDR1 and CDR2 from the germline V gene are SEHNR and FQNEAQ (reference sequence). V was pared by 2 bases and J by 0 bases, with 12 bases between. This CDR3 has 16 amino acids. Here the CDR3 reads CASSLRTDPSTDTQYF. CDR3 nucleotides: TGTGCCAGCAGCTTAAGAACAGACCCTAGCACAGATACGCAGTATTTT.